This T cell receptor beta chain was obtained from a study of cytomegalovirus exposure and HLA in healthy donors. Whole-study results and caveats: The authors later linked a missense DCLRE1C variant to TCR beta V- and J-gene trimming.

Trimming pared 6 bases from V and 8 bases from J, leaving 13 bases between. CDR1 is MGHDK and CDR2 is SYGVNS in the germline V gene. The CDR3 totals 13 residues. This clone showed up just a few times. What it binds is unknown. Use of 60 Vbeta and 13 Jbeta primers characterized the PCR. Produced via immunoSEQ multiplex PCR; TCRdb's table is partial and in-frame only. The sample holds 200,000 to 250,000 clones, about three quarters seen once. The receptor was isolated from an older woman in good health and CMV-seropositive. The chain links TRBV25-1 to TRBJ1-4; no clear D. The specimen was PBMCs. CDR3 amino acids: CASRDPTREKLFF. In DNA, the CDR3 is TGTGCCAGCAGAGACCCGACCAGGGAAAAACTGTTTTTT.